This T cell receptor beta chain was sequenced during a study of blood T cell repertoires in COVID-19. Study background: PBMCs, B-cell-depleted T cells, or T cells provided the cDNA or gDNA that made up the material.

The CDR3 runs 14 residues. CDR1 and CDR2 from the germline V gene are LGHNA and YNFKEQ. The V end lost 4 bases, the J end lost 6 bases, and 15 bases lay between the germline ends. Authors' data handling: It was from reference gene primer amplification that nucleated cell counts were estimated. Produced via immunoSEQ multiplex PCR; TCRdb's table is partial and in-frame only. The V and J calls and the clone size are those of that table, but D and trimming were determined from the DNA. The repertoire consists of some 83,000 clones, with around 81% occurring once and the leading ten covering around 40%. The chain has TRBV4-2 and TRBJ1-2; maybe TRBD1 (5 bases). The sequenced sample was peripheral blood. This receptor was taken from an older man with acute or convalescent COVID-19. CDR3 DNA sequence: TGTGCCAGCAGCCGGCAGGGTCGGTCCGATGGCTACACCTTC. Protein: CASSRQGRSDGYTF.